A selection of T cell receptor beta chains follows, all from one sample in a study of a mutant IDH1 vaccine in newly diagnosed glioma. Sequencing was performed with immunoSEQ multiplex PCR; in TCRdb, only in-frame clones are kept and a portion is missing. The sample holds 30,000 to 40,000 clones, roughly 81% seen once. No antigen has been assigned to these receptors. Sequences were derived from PBMCs, sampled from a glioma patient whose treatment included an IDH1 peptide vaccine. These receptors came from a man aged 50 to 59 with glioma. The CDR3 runs from the conserved cysteine through the conserved F or W. D genes are given only for firm matches. A row's size may be missing; if present it is once, few, many or a size class.

few,TRBV27,NA,TRBJ2-2,TGTGCCAGCAAATCTAGCGGGGAGCTGTTTTTT,CASKSSGELFF
NA,TRBV25-1,NA,TRBJ2-7,TGTGCCAGCAGTGACTACGAGCAGTACTTC,CASSDYEQYF
NA,TRBV2,NA,TRBJ2-7,TGTGCCTCCGCCGTCGGGGAAGGTTCCTACGAGCAGTACTTC,CASAVGEGSYEQYF
NA,TRBV9,NA,TRBJ1-2,TGTGCCAGCAGCGAAGGACCCAGAGGTTATGGCTACACCTTC,CASSEGPRGYGYTF
NA,TRBV15,TRBD2,TRBJ2-5,TGTGCCACCAGCAGAGATTTACCGCTCCGCGGGGGGGAAGAGACCCAGTACTTC,CATSRDLPLRGGEETQYF
few,TRBV14,NA,TRBJ1-6,TGTGCCAGCAGCCGAGGGGAGGCCTATAATTCACCCCTCCACTTT,CASSRGEAYNSPLHF
NA,TRBV15,TRBD2,TRBJ2-1,TGTGCCACCAGCAGTTCCCTGCGGGGGGCCTCCTACAATGAGCAGTTCTTC,CATSSSLRGASYNEQFF
NA,TRBV5-8,TRBD1,TRBJ2-5,TGTGCCAGCAGCATAGACAGGGAAGAGACCCAGTACTTC,CASSIDREETQYF
NA,TRBV4-1,NA,TRBJ1-1,TGCGCCAGCAGCCAGACGAGTCTAAACACTGAAGCTTTCTTT,CASSQTSLNTEAFF
once,TRBV6-1,NA,TRBJ2-7,TGTGCCAGCAGTGGCGGACACGGTTACTACGAGCAGTACTTC,CASSGGHGYYEQYF
NA,TRBV4-3,NA,TRBJ1-2,TGCGCCAGCAGCCAAGATACGGGGGGGTCAAACTATGGCTACACCTTC,CASSQDTGGSNYGYTF
NA,TRBV7-9,NA,TRBJ2-3,TGTGCCAGCAGCCCCAACTTGGGACGGGGGACTAGCACAGATACGCAGTATTTT,CASSPNLGRGTSTDTQYF
few,TRBV5-1,NA,TRBJ1-1,TGCGCCAGCAGCGAATCGACAGTGAACACTGAAGCTTTCTTT,CASSESTVNTEAFF
NA,TRBV19,TRBD1,TRBJ1-1,TGTGCCAGTAGTATAGAAACAGGGGGCGGTGGCACTGAAGCTTTCTTT,CASSIETGGGGTEAFF
NA,TRBV5-1,NA,TRBJ2-7,TGCGCCAGCAGCTTGGTGGGGGAGCACGAGCAGTACTTC,CASSLVGEHEQYF
NA,TRBV20-1,NA,TRBJ2-5,TGCAGTGCTAGGCAAGAGACCCAGTACTTC,CSARQETQYF